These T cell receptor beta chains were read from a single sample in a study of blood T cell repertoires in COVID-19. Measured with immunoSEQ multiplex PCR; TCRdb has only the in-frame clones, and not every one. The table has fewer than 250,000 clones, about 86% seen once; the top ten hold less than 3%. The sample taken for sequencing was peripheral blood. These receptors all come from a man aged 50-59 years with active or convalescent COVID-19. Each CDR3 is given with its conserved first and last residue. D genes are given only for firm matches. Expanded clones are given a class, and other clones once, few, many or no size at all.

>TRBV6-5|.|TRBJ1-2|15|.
CASRGLDRPNYGYTF
TGTGCCAGCAGGGGTCTCGACAGGCCCAACTATGGCTACACCTTC
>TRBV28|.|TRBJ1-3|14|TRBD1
CASKPGGTGNTIYF
TGTGCCAGCAAGCCAGGGGGAACGGGAAACACCATATATTTT
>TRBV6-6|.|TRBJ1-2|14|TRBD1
CASSSTGEGFGYTF
TGTGCCAGCAGCTCGACAGGGGAGGGTTTTGGCTACACCTTC
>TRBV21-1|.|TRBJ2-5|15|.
CASSECQGNQETQYF
TGTGCCAGCAGCGAGTGCCAGGGTAACCAAGAGACCCAGTACTTC
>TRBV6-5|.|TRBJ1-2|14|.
CASSLSGVTAGYTF
TGTGCCAGCAGTCTAAGCGGGGTTACCGCTGGCTACACCTTC
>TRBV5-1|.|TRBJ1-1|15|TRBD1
CASSIGTAMNTEAFF
TGCGCCAGCAGCATCGGGACAGCGATGAACACTGAAGCTTTCTTT
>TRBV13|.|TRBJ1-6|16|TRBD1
CASSSGQGALNSPLHF
TGTGCCAGCAGCTCGGGACAGGGGGCCCTCAATTCACCCCTCCACTTT
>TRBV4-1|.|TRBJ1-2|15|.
CASSQEGTTIYGYTF
TGCGCCAGCAGCCAAGAGGGCACCACAATTTATGGCTACACCTTC
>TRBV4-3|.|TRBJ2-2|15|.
CASSQVRLASGELFF
TGCGCCAGCAGCCAAGTGAGGTTAGCCTCCGGGGAGCTGTTTTTT
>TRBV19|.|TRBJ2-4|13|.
CASSPIGGGHQYF
TGTGCCAGTAGTCCGATTGGGGGAGGACATCAGTACTTC
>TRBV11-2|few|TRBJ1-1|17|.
CASSSQGMAYNQTEAFF
TGTGCCAGCAGCTCGCAGGGGATGGCTTACAATCAAACTGAAGCTTTCTTT